A single sample gave rise to the 6 T cell receptor beta chains below, sequenced in a study of blood T cell repertoires in COVID-19 (TCRdb year 2020). Library method: the immunoSEQ multiplex PCR assay. TCRdb retrieved this table from immuneACCESS and kept in-frame rearrangements only. Not all clones are present; in checked studies, unresolved V genes account for under half, and no reason is known for the remainder. In this sample the table shows around 52,000 clones, roughly 82% of which occur a single time. The ten biggest clones cover about 22% of the sample. Sequenced sample: peripheral blood. The receptors come from a woman aged 60-75 years with acute or convalescent COVID-19.

The J gene is TRBJ2-2, the V gene TRBV5-4; D is perhaps TRBD1 (5 bases). In germline, CDR1 is SGHNT, CDR2 YYREEE (reference sequence). The germline V and J ends were trimmed by 4 bases and 2 bases, with 15 bases remaining between them. The CDR3 runs 16 residues. For the CDR3, the DNA is TGTGCCAGCAGCCCCTCGACAGAACTTAACACCGGGGAGCTGTTTTTT. This sequence encodes CASSPSTELNTGELFF.

The chain is built from TRBV6-6 and TRBJ1-3; D might be TRBD1 (5 bases). Trimming cost V 1 base and J 0 bases, with 10 bases left between them. There are 16 residues in the CDR3. Germline assignment: CDR1 MNHNY and CDR2 SVGAGI (reference sequence). The CDR3: CASSYLGGSSGNTIYF. For the CDR3, the DNA is TGTGCCAGCAGTTACTTGGGGGGGAGCTCTGGAAACACCATATATTTT.

This clone turned up a few times. The chain couples TRBV7-2 to TRBJ2-1, with 7 bases identical to TRBD1. With 4 bases clipped from V and 5 bases from J, the junction kept 2 bases outside the gene matches. This CDR3 has 13 amino acids. CDR1 and CDR2 (germline): SGHTA, FQGNSA. CDR3 amino acids: CASSSGQNNEQFF. DNA for the CDR3: TGTGCCAGCAGCTCGGGACAGAACAATGAGCAGTTCTTC. The whole variable domain, filled in from reference TRBV7-2 and TRBJ2-1, reads GAGVSQSPSNKVTEKGKDVELRCDPISGHTALYWYRQSLGQGLEFLIYFQGNSAPDKSGLPSDRFSAERTGGSVSTLTIQRTQQEDSAVYLCASSSGQNNEQFFGPGTRLTVL.

J is TRBJ2-6 and V is TRBV10-3; a possible D gene is TRBD1 (5 bases). Trimming took off 0 bases at V and 0 bases at J, with 9 bases between the two ends. Germline V gene data show CDR1 as ENHRY and CDR2 as SYGVKD. The CDR3 runs 17 residues. CDR3 in amino acids: CAISESPRASGANVLTF. The CDR3 DNA reads as TGTGCCATCAGTGAGTCTCCCAGGGCCTCTGGGGCCAACGTCCTGACTTTC.

This clone was counted a single time. The chain recombines TRBV7-9 with TRBJ1-1; D is uncertain. V gave up 6 bases and J gave up 3 bases, with 8 bases separating them. Germline assignment: CDR1 SEHNR and CDR2 FQNEAQ (reference sequence). The CDR3 sequence is 12 residues long. CDR3 in DNA: TGTGCCAGCAGTCGGCGGCACACTGAAGCTTTCTTT. Translation: CASSRRHTEAFF.

The chain is built from TRBV4-2 and TRBJ2-7, with 7 bases aligning to TRBD2. The CDR3 is made up of 15 amino acids. J lost 2 bases, V lost 2 bases, and 6 bases had no gene match. Per the germline V gene, CDR1 is LGHNA and CDR2 is YNFKEQ. CDR3 in DNA: TGTGCCAGCAGCCAAACGCCAGCGGGGCCCTACGAGCAGTACTTC. Translated: CASSQTPAGPYEQYF.